The clone carrying this TCR beta chain was seen more than once but under ten times. Its antigen is undetermined. This sample is drawn from a study of shared clonotypes between healthy human individuals. At the level of the study: Researchers drew samples from two women and a few men aged 18 to 49. Study-wide points: Clonotype sharing across several donors was observed for 4% to 6.5% of naive CD4 clonotypes. Relative to clonotypes present in all four donors, those not shared had lower generation probabilities.

Some clones are missing from TCRdb's copy, which holds only in-frame ones; the method was immunoSEQ multiplex PCR. The table lists about 1.1 million clones, roughly 77% of them singletons. Specimen: memory CD4+ T cells from PBMCs. Documented subset: CD45RA-negative fraction. This clonotype was sampled from a man aged 18 to 30 in good health. Some clones in this sample may be carry-over from other donors' samples.

The CDR3 region is CASRLAGSGQQFF. Here the CDR3 DNA reads TGTGCCAGTAGACTAGCGGGGTCCGGGCAGCAGTTCTTC. The rearrangement uses TRBV6-5 and TRBJ2-1, with TRBD2 matching 11 bases. The CDR3 covers 13 residues. V was pared by 9 bases and J by 11 bases, with 9 bases of the junction left unmatched. Germline V lookup: CDR1 MNHEY, CDR2 SVGAGI.